This TCR beta chain was recovered during a study of early T cells in non-severe SARS-CoV-2 infection. Molecules of cDNA were individually given unique molecular identifiers that were attached to them. TCRdb recomputed calls from the 5' RACE reads with MiXCR, one row per CDR3 protein. The sample lists tens of thousands of distinct CDR3 sequences, over 6.5% seen once, with under 3.5% in the top ten. This clonotype was recorded at least ten times. The CDR3 runs 18 residues. V gave up 6 bases and J gave up 4 bases; unmatched junction bases: 12. Germline lookup yields CDR1 SGHTA and CDR2 FQGNSA. The chain employs TRBV7-2 and TRBJ2-1, with 13 bases that match TRBD2. The specimen was whole blood. This TCR came from an adult who was a healthcare worker with PCR-confirmed SARS-CoV-2 infection or an uninfected control (not recorded which). The CDR3 sequence: CASSSPGLAGYLYNEQFF. The CDR3 bases are TGTGCCAGCAGTTCCCCGGGACTAGCGGGATACTTGTACAATGAGCAGTTCTTC. The whole variable domain, remainder taken from reference TRBV7-2 and TRBJ2-1, is GAGVSQSPSNKVTEKGKDVELRCDPISGHTALYWYRQSLGQGLEFLIYFQGNSAPDKSGLPSDRFSAERTGGSVSTLTIQRTQQEDSAVYLCASSSPGLAGYLYNEQFFGPGTRLTVL.